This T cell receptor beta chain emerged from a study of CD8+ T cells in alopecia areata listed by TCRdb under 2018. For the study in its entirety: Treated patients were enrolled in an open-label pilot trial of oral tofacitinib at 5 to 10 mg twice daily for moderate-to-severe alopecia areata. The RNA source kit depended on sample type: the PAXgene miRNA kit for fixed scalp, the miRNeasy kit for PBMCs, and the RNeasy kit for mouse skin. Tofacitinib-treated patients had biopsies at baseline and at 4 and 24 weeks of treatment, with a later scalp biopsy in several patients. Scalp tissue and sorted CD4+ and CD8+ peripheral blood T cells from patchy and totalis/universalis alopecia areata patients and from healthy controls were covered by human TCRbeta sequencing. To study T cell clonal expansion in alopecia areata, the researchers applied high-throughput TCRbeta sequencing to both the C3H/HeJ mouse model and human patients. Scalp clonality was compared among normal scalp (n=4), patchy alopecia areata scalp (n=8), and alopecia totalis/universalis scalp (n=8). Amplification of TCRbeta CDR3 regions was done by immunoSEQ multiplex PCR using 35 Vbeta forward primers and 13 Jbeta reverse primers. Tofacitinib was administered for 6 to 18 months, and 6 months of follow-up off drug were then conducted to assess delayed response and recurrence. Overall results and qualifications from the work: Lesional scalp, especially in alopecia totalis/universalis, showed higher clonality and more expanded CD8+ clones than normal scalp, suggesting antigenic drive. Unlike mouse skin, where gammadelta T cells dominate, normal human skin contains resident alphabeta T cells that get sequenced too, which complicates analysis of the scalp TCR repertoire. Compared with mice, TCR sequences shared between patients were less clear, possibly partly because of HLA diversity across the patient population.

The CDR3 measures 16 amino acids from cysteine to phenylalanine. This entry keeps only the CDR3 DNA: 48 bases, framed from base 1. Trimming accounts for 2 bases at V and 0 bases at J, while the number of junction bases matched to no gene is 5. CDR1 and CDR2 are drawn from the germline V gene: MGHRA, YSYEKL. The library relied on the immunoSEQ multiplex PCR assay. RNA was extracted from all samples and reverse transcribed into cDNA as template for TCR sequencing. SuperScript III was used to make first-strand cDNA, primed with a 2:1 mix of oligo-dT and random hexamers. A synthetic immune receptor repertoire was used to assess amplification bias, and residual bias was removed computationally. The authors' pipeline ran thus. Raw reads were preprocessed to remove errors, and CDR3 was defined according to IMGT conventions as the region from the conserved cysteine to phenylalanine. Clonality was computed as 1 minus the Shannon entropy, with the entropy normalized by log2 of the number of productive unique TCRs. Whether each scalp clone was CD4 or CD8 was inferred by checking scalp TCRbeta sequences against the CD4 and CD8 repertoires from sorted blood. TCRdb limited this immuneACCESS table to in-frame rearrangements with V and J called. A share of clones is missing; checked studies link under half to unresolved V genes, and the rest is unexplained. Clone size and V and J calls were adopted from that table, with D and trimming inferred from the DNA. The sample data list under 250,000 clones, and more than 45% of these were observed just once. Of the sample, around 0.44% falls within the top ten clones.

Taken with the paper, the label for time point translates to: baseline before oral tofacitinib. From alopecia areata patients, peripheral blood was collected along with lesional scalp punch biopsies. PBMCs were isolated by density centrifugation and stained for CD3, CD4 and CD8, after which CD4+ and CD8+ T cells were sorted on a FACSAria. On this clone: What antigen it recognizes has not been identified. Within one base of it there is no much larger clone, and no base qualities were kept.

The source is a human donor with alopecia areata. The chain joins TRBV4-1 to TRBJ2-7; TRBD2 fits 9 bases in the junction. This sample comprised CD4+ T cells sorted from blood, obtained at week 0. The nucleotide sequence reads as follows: TGCGCCAGCAGCCAACTAGCGGGACCAAGCTCCTACGAGCAGTACTTC. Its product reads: CASSQLAGPSSYEQYF.